This T cell receptor beta chain was sequenced for a study of blood T cell repertoires in COVID-19. Study-level information: T cells, B-cell-depleted T cells, or PBMCs supplied cDNA or gDNA.

With V trimmed by 4 bases and J by 4 bases, 8 bases remained unmatched. The germline V gene encodes CDR1 WNHNN and CDR2 SYGVQD (reference sequence). The CDR3 has 17 amino acids. Per the original methods: The assay estimated nucleated cells by amplifying reference gene primers. Some clones are missing from TCRdb's copy, which holds only in-frame ones; the method was immunoSEQ multiplex PCR. V, J and clone size reflect that table, while D and trimming were determined from the DNA. This table has more than 80,000 clones, approximately 85% appearing once. V gene TRBV10-1 combines with J gene TRBJ2-3; TRBD2 matches at 13 bases. The receptor's source is a woman older than 75 with COVID-19, enrolled during active disease. Sequenced: peripheral blood. CDR3 protein: CASSVRTSGRLADTQYF. As DNA, the CDR3 is TGCGCCAGCAGTGTAAGGACTAGCGGGAGACTCGCAGATACGCAGTATTTT.